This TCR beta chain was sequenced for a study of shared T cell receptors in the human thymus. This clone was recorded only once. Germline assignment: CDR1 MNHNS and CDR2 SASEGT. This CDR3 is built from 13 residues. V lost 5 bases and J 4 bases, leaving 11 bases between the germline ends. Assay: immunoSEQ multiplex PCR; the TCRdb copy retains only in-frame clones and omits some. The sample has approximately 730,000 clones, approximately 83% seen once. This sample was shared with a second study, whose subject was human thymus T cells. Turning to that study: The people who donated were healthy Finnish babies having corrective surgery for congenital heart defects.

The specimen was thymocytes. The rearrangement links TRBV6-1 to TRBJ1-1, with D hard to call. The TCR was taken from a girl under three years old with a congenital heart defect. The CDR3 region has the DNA TGTGCCAGCAGTCGACTGACTCGCACTGAAGCTTTCTTT. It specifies CASSRLTRTEAFF.